This is a list of T cell receptor beta chains from one sample in a study of shared clonotypes between healthy human individuals. Only in-frame clones appear in the TCRdb table, and some are missing; sequencing was by immunoSEQ multiplex PCR. The data contain millions of clones, around 94% of them singletons. The sequencing sample was made of naive CD4+ T cells sorted from blood. The receptors were gathered from a man between 18 and 35 years old in good health. Both conserved end residues are part of each CDR3. Fields, in order: V gene, J gene, CDR3 length, clone size, D gene, CDR3 DNA, CDR3 protein. A D gene is named only where the DNA matches it firmly. The size entry is marked missing in some rows and otherwise reads once, few, many or a size class.

v_gene: TRBV28
j_gene: TRBJ1-2
len: 12
abundance: .
d_gene: .
CDR3nt: TGTGCCAGCAGTTCTTTTAGCTATGGCTACACCTTC
CDR3aa: CASSSFSYGYTF

v_gene: TRBV19
j_gene: TRBJ1-1
len: 14
abundance: .
d_gene: .
CDR3nt: TGTGCCAGTAGTAAGGCAGGGGTGGGCACTGAAGCTTTCTTT
CDR3aa: CASSKAGVGTEAFF

v_gene: TRBV28
j_gene: TRBJ1-5
len: 14
abundance: few
d_gene: .
CDR3nt: TGTGCCAGCAGTTTCTCCAATAGCAATCAGCCCCAGCATTTT
CDR3aa: CASSFSNSNQPQHF

v_gene: TRBV18
j_gene: TRBJ1-4
len: 15
abundance: .
d_gene: .
CDR3nt: TGTGCCAGCTCATTTACACGGAGTATTAATGAAAAACTGTTTTTT
CDR3aa: CASSFTRSINEKLFF

v_gene: TRBV6-5
j_gene: TRBJ2-1
len: 16
abundance: .
d_gene: TRBD2
CDR3nt: TGTGCCAGCAGTTACTCCGGGGTAGCGGGGTACAATGAGCAGTTCTTC
CDR3aa: CASSYSGVAGYNEQFF

v_gene: TRBV5-1
j_gene: TRBJ2-7
len: 14
abundance: .
d_gene: .
CDR3nt: TGCGCCAGCAGCTTGGAAACAGGGTACTACGAGCAGTACTTC
CDR3aa: CASSLETGYYEQYF

v_gene: TRBV6-1
j_gene: TRBJ1-2
len: 11
abundance: .
d_gene: TRBD1
CDR3nt: TGTGCCAGCAGTAAGGGACAGGCGAACACCTTC
CDR3aa: CASSKGQANTF

v_gene: TRBV14
j_gene: TRBJ2-5
len: 12
abundance: few
d_gene: .
CDR3nt: TGTGCCAGCAGCCAAGATAGAAAGACCCAGTACTTC
CDR3aa: CASSQDRKTQYF

v_gene: TRBV30
j_gene: TRBJ1-6
len: 14
abundance: .
d_gene: TRBD1
CDR3nt: TGTGCCTGGAGTGCGGACAGGGCAAATTCACCCCTCCACTTT
CDR3aa: CAWSADRANSPLHF

v_gene: TRBV25-1
j_gene: TRBJ2-1
len: 16
abundance: .
d_gene: TRBD2
CDR3nt: TGTGCCAGCGGGCTCCCTAGCGGGATAGGCTACAATGAGCAGTTCTTC
CDR3aa: CASGLPSGIGYNEQFF

v_gene: TRBV5-1
j_gene: TRBJ2-7
len: 15
abundance: .
d_gene: TRBD1
CDR3nt: TGCGCCAGCAGCGTGGGACAGAACATAGCCTACGAGCAGTACTTC
CDR3aa: CASSVGQNIAYEQYF

v_gene: TRBV30
j_gene: TRBJ2-3
len: 14
abundance: once
d_gene: .
CDR3nt: TGTGCCTGGAGTGCGTGGGGGCGAGGAGATACGCAGTATTTT
CDR3aa: CAWSAWGRGDTQYF

v_gene: TRBV6-1
j_gene: TRBJ2-1
len: 17
abundance: .
d_gene: TRBD1
CDR3nt: TGTGCCAGCAGTGTTAAACCGGGACAGGGGTCCTACAATGAGCAGTTCTTC
CDR3aa: CASSVKPGQGSYNEQFF

v_gene: TRBV15
j_gene: TRBJ2-1
len: 17
abundance: .
d_gene: TRBD1
CDR3nt: TGTGCCACCAGCAGAGATCTAGCAGGGGGAACCTACAATGAGCAGTTCTTC
CDR3aa: CATSRDLAGGTYNEQFF

v_gene: TRBV2
j_gene: TRBJ1-1
len: 13
abundance: .
d_gene: .
CDR3nt: TGTGCCAGCAGTGACGGGGGGAACACTGAAGCTTTCTTT
CDR3aa: CASSDGGNTEAFF

v_gene: TRBV2
j_gene: TRBJ2-3
len: 15
abundance: .
d_gene: TRBD2
CDR3nt: TGTGCCAGCAGGACCTTGACTAGCGGGGCAGATACGCAGTATTTT
CDR3aa: CASRTLTSGADTQYF

v_gene: TRBV4-1
j_gene: TRBJ2-7
len: 14
abundance: .
d_gene: TRBD1
CDR3nt: TGCGCCAGCAGCCGGACAGGGGGTTCCTACGAGCAGTACTTC
CDR3aa: CASSRTGGSYEQYF

v_gene: TRBV7-2
j_gene: TRBJ2-5
len: 15
abundance: .
d_gene: .
CDR3nt: TGTGCCAGCAGCTTAGCGGGCAGGGGGGAGGAGACCCAGTACTTC
CDR3aa: CASSLAGRGEETQYF

v_gene: TRBV11-2
j_gene: TRBJ1-1
len: 13
abundance: .
d_gene: .
CDR3nt: TGTGCCAGCAGCTCCTCGAACGGTCTTGAAGCTTTCTTT
CDR3aa: CASSSSNGLEAFF

v_gene: TRBV5-6
j_gene: TRBJ1-5
len: 13
abundance: .
d_gene: .
CDR3nt: TGTGCCAGCAGCGGGGGACCCGATCAGCCCCAGCATTTT
CDR3aa: CASSGGPDQPQHF

v_gene: TRBV19
j_gene: TRBJ2-2
len: 14
abundance: .
d_gene: .
CDR3nt: TGTGCCAGTATTACGGCAGGGTGGACCGGGGAGCTGTTTTTT
CDR3aa: CASITAGWTGELFF

v_gene: TRBV11-2
j_gene: TRBJ1-5
len: 15
abundance: once
d_gene: .
CDR3nt: TGTGCCAGCAGCTTAGAACAGTCTGGCAATCAGCCCCAGCATTTT
CDR3aa: CASSLEQSGNQPQHF

v_gene: TRBV12-5
j_gene: TRBJ1-1
len: 18
abundance: .
d_gene: TRBD1
CDR3nt: TGTGCTAGTGGTTTGAAGGGTAGACAGGGTGAATTGAACACTGAAGCTTTCTTT
CDR3aa: CASGLKGRQGELNTEAFF

v_gene: TRBV7-2
j_gene: TRBJ1-6
len: 15
abundance: once
d_gene: .
CDR3nt: TGTGCCAGCAGCTTAGGATCGGGTGCCGGGGCACCCCTCCACTTT
CDR3aa: CASSLGSGAGAPLHF

v_gene: TRBV30
j_gene: TRBJ2-5
len: 14
abundance: .
d_gene: .
CDR3nt: TGTGCCTGGAGTGTCGTACTAAATCAAGAGACCCAGTACTTC
CDR3aa: CAWSVVLNQETQYF

v_gene: TRBV10-1
j_gene: TRBJ2-1
len: 13
abundance: .
d_gene: TRBD2
CDR3nt: TGCGCCAGCAGTGAGAGGTTAGCGGGGGGGCCGATCTTC
CDR3aa: CASSERLAGGPIF

v_gene: TRBV28
j_gene: TRBJ2-7
len: 18
abundance: .
d_gene: TRBD1
CDR3nt: TGTGCCAGCAGTTCCCCTTCTGGGACAGGGATCGTTTACTACGAGCAGTACTTC
CDR3aa: CASSSPSGTGIVYYEQYF

v_gene: TRBV19
j_gene: TRBJ1-3
len: 15
abundance: .
d_gene: TRBD1
CDR3nt: TGTGCCAGTACCCGGACAGGGTTCTCTGGAAACACCATATATTTT
CDR3aa: CASTRTGFSGNTIYF

v_gene: TRBV7-2
j_gene: TRBJ2-1
len: 17
abundance: once
d_gene: TRBD2
CDR3nt: TGTGCCAGCAGCTTAGTAATTTGGCTAGCGGGAGGGAATGAGCAGTTCTTC
CDR3aa: CASSLVIWLAGGNEQFF

v_gene: TRBV7-3
j_gene: TRBJ2-5
len: 14
abundance: .
d_gene: .
CDR3nt: TGTGCCAGCAGCTTAACCGGGGAGGTGGAGACCCAGTACTTC
CDR3aa: CASSLTGEVETQYF

v_gene: TRBV4-2
j_gene: TRBJ2-7
len: 16
abundance: .
d_gene: .
CDR3nt: TGTGCCAGCAGCCCTACCGCGGGACTGACCTCCTACGAGCAGTACTTC
CDR3aa: CASSPTAGLTSYEQYF

v_gene: TRBV6-4
j_gene: TRBJ2-3
len: 15
abundance: once
d_gene: .
CDR3nt: TGTGCCAGCAGTGACCGGAGGCGCTTAACCGATACGCAGTATTTT
CDR3aa: CASSDRRRLTDTQYF

v_gene: TRBV27
j_gene: TRBJ2-7
len: 13
abundance: .
d_gene: .
CDR3nt: TGTGCCAGCAGTTTGGCAGGGGAGGACGAGCAGTACTTC
CDR3aa: CASSLAGEDEQYF

v_gene: TRBV19
j_gene: TRBJ2-2
len: 14
abundance: .
d_gene: .
CDR3nt: TGTGCCACTCGCCAGGTGTCGAGCACCGGGGAGCTGTTTTTT
CDR3aa: CATRQVSSTGELFF

v_gene: TRBV18
j_gene: TRBJ2-2
len: 16
abundance: few
d_gene: TRBD2
CDR3nt: TGTGCCAGCTCAGCCAGACTAGCGCTGAACACCGGGGAGCTGTTTTTT
CDR3aa: CASSARLALNTGELFF

v_gene: TRBV19
j_gene: TRBJ2-7
len: 14
abundance: .
d_gene: .
CDR3nt: TGTGCCAGTAGAAAGGCTTCCCCACCCTACGAGCAGTACTTC
CDR3aa: CASRKASPPYEQYF

v_gene: TRBV9
j_gene: TRBJ1-3
len: 14
abundance: .
d_gene: .
CDR3nt: TGTGCCAGCAGCGTCTCGAGCTCTGGAAACACCATATATTTT
CDR3aa: CASSVSSSGNTIYF

v_gene: TRBV5-1
j_gene: TRBJ2-7
len: 15
abundance: once
d_gene: TRBD2
CDR3nt: TGCGCCAGCAGCTTGGGCCCAGCGGGGACCTACGAGCAGTACTTC
CDR3aa: CASSLGPAGTYEQYF

v_gene: TRBV7-8
j_gene: TRBJ2-3
len: 16
abundance: .
d_gene: TRBD1
CDR3nt: TGTGCCAGCAGCTTAGATCGAGGGGGCGTCACAGATACGCAGTATTTT
CDR3aa: CASSLDRGGVTDTQYF

v_gene: TRBV29-1
j_gene: TRBJ2-7
len: 13
abundance: .
d_gene: .
CDR3nt: TGCAGCGTTGTCAGGGAGAAGGTCGACGAGCAGTACTTC
CDR3aa: CSVVREKVDEQYF

v_gene: TRBV6-6
j_gene: TRBJ2-7
len: 13
abundance: .
d_gene: .
CDR3nt: TGTGCCAGCAAAGTAGCGTTAGCCTACGAGCAGTACTTC
CDR3aa: CASKVALAYEQYF

v_gene: TRBV10-3
j_gene: TRBJ2-1
len: 15
abundance: once
d_gene: .
CDR3nt: TGTGCCATCAGTGAGTCAGGGGGGAGTACCAATGAGCAGTTCTTC
CDR3aa: CAISESGGSTNEQFF

v_gene: TRBV6-5
j_gene: TRBJ2-7
len: 16
abundance: .
d_gene: .
CDR3nt: TGTGCCAGCAGTTACTCTTCTACAGGGAATGGGTACGAGCAGTACTTC
CDR3aa: CASSYSSTGNGYEQYF

v_gene: TRBV18
j_gene: TRBJ2-4
len: 17
abundance: .
d_gene: .
CDR3nt: TGTGCCAGCTCACCACCTCCCGGGCAGGTAGCCAAAAACATTCAGTACTTC
CDR3aa: CASSPPPGQVAKNIQYF

v_gene: TRBV19
j_gene: TRBJ2-7
len: 13
abundance: once
d_gene: TRBD2
CDR3nt: TGTGCCACCTTCAGCGGGGTGACCTACGAGCAGTACTTC
CDR3aa: CATFSGVTYEQYF

v_gene: TRBV11-2
j_gene: TRBJ2-7
len: 15
abundance: .
d_gene: .
CDR3nt: TGTGCCAGCAGCTTGGAACTAGCCGGAGGCTACGAGCAGTACTTC
CDR3aa: CASSLELAGGYEQYF

v_gene: TRBV5-6
j_gene: TRBJ2-5
len: 16
abundance: once
d_gene: .
CDR3nt: TGTGCCAGCAGCTTGGCCGGGACCGGGGCGCAAGAGACCCAGTACTTC
CDR3aa: CASSLAGTGAQETQYF

v_gene: TRBV7-9
j_gene: TRBJ2-2
len: 15
abundance: .
d_gene: .
CDR3nt: TGTGCCAGCAGCTTAGGACAGTCGGGATCCGGGGAGCTGTTTTTT
CDR3aa: CASSLGQSGSGELFF

v_gene: TRBV29-1
j_gene: TRBJ1-4
len: 15
abundance: .
d_gene: .
CDR3nt: TGCAGCGTGAGGGGTCTCCGGGACTTTAATGAAAAACTGTTTTTT
CDR3aa: CSVRGLRDFNEKLFF

v_gene: TRBV7-3
j_gene: TRBJ1-1
len: 15
abundance: .
d_gene: .
CDR3nt: TGTGCCAGCAGCCCTCGGGGGTACGGGAACACTGAAGCTTTCTTT
CDR3aa: CASSPRGYGNTEAFF

v_gene: TRBV7-2
j_gene: TRBJ2-3
len: 16
abundance: .
d_gene: .
CDR3nt: TGTGCCAGCAGCTTAATTCGCGTGCTAACAACAGATACGCAGTATTTT
CDR3aa: CASSLIRVLTTDTQYF

v_gene: TRBV2
j_gene: TRBJ1-2
len: 15
abundance: .
d_gene: .
CDR3nt: TGTGCCAGCCGATCGGACACTGGGGCTAACTATGGCTACACCTTC
CDR3aa: CASRSDTGANYGYTF

v_gene: TRBV10-1
j_gene: TRBJ2-1
len: 15
abundance: .
d_gene: .
CDR3nt: TGCGCCAGCAGTGAAACGGGTAGCTCCTACAATGAGCAGTTCTTC
CDR3aa: CASSETGSSYNEQFF

v_gene: TRBV10-3
j_gene: TRBJ1-2
len: 13
abundance: .
d_gene: .
CDR3nt: TGTGCCATCAGTGAGTTAAAGGGGGATGGCTACACCTTC
CDR3aa: CAISELKGDGYTF